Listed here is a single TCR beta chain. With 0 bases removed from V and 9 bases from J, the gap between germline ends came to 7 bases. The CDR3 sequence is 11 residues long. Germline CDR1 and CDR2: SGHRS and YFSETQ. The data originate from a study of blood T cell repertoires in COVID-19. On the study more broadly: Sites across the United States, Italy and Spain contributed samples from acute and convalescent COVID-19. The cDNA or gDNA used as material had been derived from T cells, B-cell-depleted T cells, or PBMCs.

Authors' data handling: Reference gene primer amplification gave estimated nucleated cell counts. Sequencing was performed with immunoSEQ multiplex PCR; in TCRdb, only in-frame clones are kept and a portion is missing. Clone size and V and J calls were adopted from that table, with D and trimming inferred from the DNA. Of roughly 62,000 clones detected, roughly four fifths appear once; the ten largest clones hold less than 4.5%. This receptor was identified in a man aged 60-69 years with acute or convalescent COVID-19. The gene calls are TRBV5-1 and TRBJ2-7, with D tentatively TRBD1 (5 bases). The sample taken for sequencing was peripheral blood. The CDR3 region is CASSLDQGQYF. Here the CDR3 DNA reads TGCGCCAGCAGCTTGGATCAGGGGCAGTACTTC. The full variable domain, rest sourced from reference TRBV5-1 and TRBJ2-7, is KAGVTQTPRYLIKTRGQQVTLSCSPISGHRSVSWYQQTPGQGLQFLFEYFSETQRNKGNFPGRFSGRQFSNSRSEMNVSTLELGDSALYLCASSLDQGQYFGPGTRLTVT.